This TCR beta chain was captured by sequencing in a study of identifying expanded T cells in peripheral blood. V was pared by 4 bases and J by 4 bases, with 11 bases of the junction left unmatched. Germline lookup yields CDR1 SGHNT and CDR2 YYREEE (reference sequence). The CDR3 extends over 16 amino acids. Some clones are missing from TCRdb's copy, which holds only in-frame ones; the method was immunoSEQ multiplex PCR. The sample carries 90,000 to 120,000 clones, approximately 90% recorded once. Sequenced material: blood. The sequence was obtained from a person aged 18-69 years in good health. The chain couples TRBV5-4 to TRBJ1-2; 9 nucleotides match TRBD1. CDR3 nucleotide sequence: TGTGCCAGCAGCCGGGCGGGACAGGGACTGGGCTATGGCTACACCTTC. Residues: CASSRAGQGLGYGYTF.